This entry concerns a single T cell receptor (beta chain). Assay: immunoSEQ multiplex PCR; the TCRdb copy retains only in-frame clones and omits some. This sample yields 150,000 or so clones, of which about 86% are seen a single time; around 2.1% belongs to the top ten. This entry is derived from a study of cytomegalovirus exposure and HLA in healthy donors. Trimming removed 4 bases at V and 2 bases at J, with 13 bases between. Germline CDR1 reads SGDLS; CDR2 reads YYNGEE. The CDR3 is 14 residues long. J is TRBJ2-7 and V is TRBV9; D is uncertain. The source of this sequence is a human donor in good health. The material sequenced was PBMCs. CDR3 bases: TGTGCCAGCAGCCCGTCGTCTCGCGCCTACGAGCAGTACTTC. Translation: CASSPSSRAYEQYF.